This T cell receptor beta chain was recorded in a study of blood T cell repertoires in COVID-19. Study-wide context: COVID-19 samples, acute and convalescent, were from the United States, Italy and Spain.

TCRdb's table, derived via immunoSEQ multiplex PCR, lists solely in-frame clones and lacks some. The data contain about 140,000 clones, 75% to 80% of them singletons. CDR3 length: 15 amino acids. The V gene is TRBV21-1, the J gene TRBJ1-5. TRBV21-1 represents a pseudogene. The sequence was obtained from a woman between 45 and 60 years old with active or convalescent COVID-19. The sample comprised peripheral blood. CDR3 region: CASSHGGCGNQPQHF. The DNA of the CDR3 is TGTGCCAGCAGCCACGGGGGGTGTGGCAATCAGCCCCAGCATTTT.